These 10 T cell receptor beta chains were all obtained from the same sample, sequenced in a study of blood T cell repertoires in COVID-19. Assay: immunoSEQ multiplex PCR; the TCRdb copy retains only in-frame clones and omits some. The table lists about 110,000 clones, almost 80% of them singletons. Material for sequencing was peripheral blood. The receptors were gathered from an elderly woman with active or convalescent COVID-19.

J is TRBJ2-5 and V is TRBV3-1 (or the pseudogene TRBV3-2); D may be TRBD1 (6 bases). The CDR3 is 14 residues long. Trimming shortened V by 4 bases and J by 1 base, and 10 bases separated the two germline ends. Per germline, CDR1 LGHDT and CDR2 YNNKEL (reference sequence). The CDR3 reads CASSRHRAQETQYF. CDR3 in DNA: TGTGCCAGCAGCCGTCACAGGGCCCAAGAGACCCAGTACTTC.

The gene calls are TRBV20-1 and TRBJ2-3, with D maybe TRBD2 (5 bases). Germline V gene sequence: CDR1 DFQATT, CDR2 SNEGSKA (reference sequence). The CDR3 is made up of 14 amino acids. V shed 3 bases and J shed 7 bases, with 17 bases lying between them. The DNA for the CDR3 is TGCAGTGCTAGTCTTCCGAGGGCCCCACATACGCAGTATTTT. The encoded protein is CSASLPRAPHTQYF.

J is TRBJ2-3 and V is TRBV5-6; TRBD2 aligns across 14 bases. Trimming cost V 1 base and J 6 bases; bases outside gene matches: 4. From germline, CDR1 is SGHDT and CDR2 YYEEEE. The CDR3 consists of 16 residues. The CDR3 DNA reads TGTGCCAGCAGCTTGTTAAGGACTAGCGGGAGGGATACGCAGTATTTT. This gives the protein CASSLLRTSGRDTQYF.

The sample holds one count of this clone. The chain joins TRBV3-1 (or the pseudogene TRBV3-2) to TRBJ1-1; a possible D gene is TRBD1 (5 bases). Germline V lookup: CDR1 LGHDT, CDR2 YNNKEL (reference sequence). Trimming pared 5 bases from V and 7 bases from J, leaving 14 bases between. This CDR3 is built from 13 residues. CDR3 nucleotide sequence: TGTGCCAGCAGCATTCCGGGACTCGGTGAAGCTTTCTTT. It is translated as CASSIPGLGEAFF.

In nucleotides, the CDR3 is TGTGCCAGCAGCTTAGCCGTGTACGGGAGCAATCAGCCCCAGCATTTT. Translated: CASSLAVYGSNQPQHF. This chain connects TRBV7-8 to TRBJ1-5; D unresolved. There are 16 residues in the CDR3. The V and J ends lost 0 bases and 1 base respectively, with 10 bases between them. Germline CDR1 SGHVS, CDR2 FQNEAQ.

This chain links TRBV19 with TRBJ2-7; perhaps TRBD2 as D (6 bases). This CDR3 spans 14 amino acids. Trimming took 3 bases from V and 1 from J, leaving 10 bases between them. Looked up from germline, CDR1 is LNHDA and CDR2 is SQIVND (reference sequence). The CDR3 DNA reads TGTGCCAGTAGTATCGGGCGGGGATCCTACGAGCAGTACTTC. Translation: CASSIGRGSYEQYF.

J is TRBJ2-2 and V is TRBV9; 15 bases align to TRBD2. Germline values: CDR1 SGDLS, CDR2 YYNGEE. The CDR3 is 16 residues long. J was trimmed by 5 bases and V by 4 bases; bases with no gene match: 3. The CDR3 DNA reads TGTGCCAGCAGCATCGGACTAGCGGGAGGGACCGGGGAGCTGTTTTTT. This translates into CASSIGLAGGTGELFF.

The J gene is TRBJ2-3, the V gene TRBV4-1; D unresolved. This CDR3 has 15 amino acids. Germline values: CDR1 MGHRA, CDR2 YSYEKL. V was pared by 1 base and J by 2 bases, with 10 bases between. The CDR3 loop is CASSQVTTYTDTQYF. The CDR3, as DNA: TGCGCCAGCAGCCAAGTAACTACCTACACAGATACGCAGTATTTT.

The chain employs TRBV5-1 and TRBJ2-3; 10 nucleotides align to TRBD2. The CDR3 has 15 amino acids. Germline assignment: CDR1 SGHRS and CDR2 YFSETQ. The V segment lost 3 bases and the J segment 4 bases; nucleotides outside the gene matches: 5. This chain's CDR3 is CASSSKREGADTQYF. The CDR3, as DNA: TGCGCCAGCAGCTCCAAGCGGGAGGGGGCAGATACGCAGTATTTT. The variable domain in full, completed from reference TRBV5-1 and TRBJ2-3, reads KAGVTQTPRYLIKTRGQQVTLSCSPISGHRSVSWYQQTPGQGLQFLFEYFSETQRNKGNFPGRFSGRQFSNSRSEMNVSTLELGDSALYLCASSSKREGADTQYFGPGTRLTVL.

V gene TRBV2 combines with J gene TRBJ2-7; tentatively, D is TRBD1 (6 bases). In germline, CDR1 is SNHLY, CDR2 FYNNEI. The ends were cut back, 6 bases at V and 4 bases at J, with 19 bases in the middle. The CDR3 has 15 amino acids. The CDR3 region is CASSPERHRGYEQYF. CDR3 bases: TGTGCCAGCAGCCCCGAACGCCATAGGGGGTACGAGCAGTACTTC.